This T cell receptor (beta chain) was documented in a study of cytomegalovirus exposure and HLA in healthy donors. Study overall: HLA-typed donors were the source of around 85 million unique TCRs held in an early data release. Study results and caveats: A later look showed TCR association rates differing by HLA locus, highest for DRB1 and lowest for HLA-C.

This clone was found once. Its antigen is undetermined. The CDR3 has 15 residues. Germline-derived CDR1 and CDR2 are SGHTA and FQGNSA. Trimming removed 6 bases from V and 5 bases from J; junction bases left unmatched: 11. It was with 60 Vbeta and 13 Jbeta primers that the PCR ran. Assay: immunoSEQ multiplex PCR; the TCRdb copy retains only in-frame clones and omits some. The profile covers under 200,000 clones, with less than 80% appearing a single time and under 3% taken by the ten largest. The chain joins TRBV7-2 to TRBJ2-7, with TRBD1 identical over 9 bases. The sequence came from a middle-aged man in good health and CMV-seronegative. Sequencing was done on a sample of PBMCs. The CDR3, as DNA: TGTGCCAGCAGATTTCCGGGACAGGGATCCCACGAGCAGTACTTC. As protein: CASRFPGQGSHEQYF.